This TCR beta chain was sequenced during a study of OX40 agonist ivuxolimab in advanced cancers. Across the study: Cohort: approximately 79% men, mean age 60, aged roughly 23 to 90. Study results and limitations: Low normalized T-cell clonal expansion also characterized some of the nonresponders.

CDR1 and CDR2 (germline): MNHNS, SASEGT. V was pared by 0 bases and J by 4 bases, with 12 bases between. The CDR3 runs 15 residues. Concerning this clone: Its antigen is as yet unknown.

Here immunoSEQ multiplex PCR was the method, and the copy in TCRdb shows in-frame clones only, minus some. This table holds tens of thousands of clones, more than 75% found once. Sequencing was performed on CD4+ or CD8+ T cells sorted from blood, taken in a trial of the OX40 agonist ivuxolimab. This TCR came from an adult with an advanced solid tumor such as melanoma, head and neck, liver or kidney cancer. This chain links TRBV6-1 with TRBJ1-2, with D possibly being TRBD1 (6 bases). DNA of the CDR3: TGTGCCAGCAGTGAAGCACCGACAGGTAGCTATGGCTACACCTTC. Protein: CASSEAPTGSYGYTF.